This T cell receptor beta chain is from a study of beta chain features in type 1 diabetes. Study overall: Cells sorted and examined across all samples totaled 85 million to 110 million. Study-wide points: Cells with high TCR expression could be over-represented by cDNA sequencing.

Sort purity for all populations was recorded as exceeding 98%. Reverse transcribing all isolated RNA meant expressed TCRB transcripts were sequenced. Regulatory, naive and central memory T cell samples averaged about 3.5 million reads. Assay: immunoSEQ multiplex PCR; the TCRdb copy retains only in-frame clones and omits some. The sample shows around 150,000 clones, 7.5% to 10% of them seen only once. This clone appeared many times. Its cognate antigen is unknown. The sample taken for sequencing was central memory CD4+ T cells from blood. The source is a man between 18 and 35 years old in good health.

Written as DNA, the CDR3 is TGTGCCAGCGGGGGGATATCCCCGGGACTAATCACAGATACGCAGTATTTT. Its translation: CASGGISPGLITDTQYF. This sequence joins TRBV7-2 and TRBJ2-3; TRBD2 agrees at 7 bases. V was pared by 8 bases and J by 2 bases, with 16 bases of the junction left unmatched. Per the germline V gene, CDR1 is SGHTA and CDR2 is FQGNSA. This CDR3 contains 17 residues.